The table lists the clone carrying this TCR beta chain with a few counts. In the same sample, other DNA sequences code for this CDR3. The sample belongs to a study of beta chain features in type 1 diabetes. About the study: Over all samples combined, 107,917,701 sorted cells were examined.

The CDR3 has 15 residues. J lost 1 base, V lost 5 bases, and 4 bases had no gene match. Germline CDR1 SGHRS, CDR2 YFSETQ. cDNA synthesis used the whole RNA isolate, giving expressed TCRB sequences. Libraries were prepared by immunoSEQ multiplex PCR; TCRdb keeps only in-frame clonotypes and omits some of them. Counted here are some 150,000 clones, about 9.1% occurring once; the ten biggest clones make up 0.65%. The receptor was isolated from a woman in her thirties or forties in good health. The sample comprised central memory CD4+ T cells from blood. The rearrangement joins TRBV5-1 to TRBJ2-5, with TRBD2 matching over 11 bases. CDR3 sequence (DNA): TGCGCCAGCAGTCGCGGGACTAGCGGCCAAGAGACCCAGTACTTC. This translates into CASSRGTSGQETQYF.